A selection of T cell receptor beta chains follows, all from one sample in a study of blood T cell repertoires in COVID-19. Sequencing used immunoSEQ multiplex PCR; TCRdb keeps in-frame clones, though not all of them. The repertoire holds hundreds of thousands of clones, with roughly 82% as singletons. The sample taken for sequencing was peripheral blood. These receptors all come from a woman aged 70-85 years with acute or convalescent COVID-19. The CDR3 runs from the conserved cysteine through the conserved F or W. The D gene is left open where the match is weak. Clone size is given for some rows only: seen once, a few or many times, or a class if the clone is expanded.

V gene	J gene	D gene	clone size	CDR3 protein	CDR3 DNA
TRBV6-1	TRBJ1-5	.	.	CASSEGGGDQPQHF	TGTGCCAGCAGTGAAGGAGGGGGGGATCAGCCCCAGCATTTT
TRBV18	TRBJ2-1	.	.	CASSPPSGDSYNEQFF	TGTGCCAGCTCACCACCGAGTGGTGACTCCTACAATGAGCAGTTCTTC
TRBV2	TRBJ2-5	TRBD1	.	CASSEGTGETQYF	TGTGCCAGCAGTGAAGGGACAGGGGAGACCCAGTACTTC
TRBV5-1	TRBJ2-3	TRBD2	.	CASSLSLAGDTDTQYF	TGCGCCAGCAGCTTGTCACTAGCGGGGGACACAGATACGCAGTATTTT
TRBV30	TRBJ1-4	.	.	CALGLAGGSNEKLFF	TGTGCCCTCGGGTTGGCGGGGGGGTCTAATGAAAAACTGTTTTTT
TRBV4-2	TRBJ1-3	.	few	CASSQDRIGNTIYF	TGTGCCAGCAGCCAGGACAGAATTGGAAACACCATATATTTT
TRBV6-5	TRBJ1-5	.	.	CASSSQGSGQPQHF	TGTGCCAGCAGTTCACAGGGTAGTGGTCAGCCCCAGCATTTT
TRBV27	TRBJ1-6	.	.	CASRTPTEYNSPLHF	TGTGCCAGCAGGACCCCGACAGAATATAATTCACCCCTCCACTTT
TRBV6-2/TRBV6-3	TRBJ1-2	.	.	CASSYLRGDLYGYTF	TGTGCCAGCAGTTACTTAAGGGGCGACCTCTATGGCTACACCTTC
TRBV7-8	TRBJ2-2	TRBD1	.	CASSQRQGATGELFF	TGTGCCAGCAGCCAACGACAGGGGGCTACCGGGGAGCTGTTTTTT
TRBV6-2/TRBV6-3	TRBJ2-3	TRBD1	.	CASSSLGTGSDTQYF	TGTGCCAGCAGTTCCCTCGGGACAGGGTCAGATACGCAGTATTTT
TRBV7-2	TRBJ1-2	.	.	CASSQPAVNYGYTF	TGTGCCAGCAGCCAACCTGCGGTTAACTATGGCTACACCTTC
TRBV3-1/TRBV3-2	TRBJ1-1	TRBD1	.	CASSQAGQVTEAFF	TGTGCCAGCAGCCAAGCGGGACAGGTCACTGAAGCTTTCTTT
TRBV3-1/TRBV3-2	TRBJ1-2	.	.	CASSQEFQRSYGYTF	TGTGCCAGCAGCCAAGAATTTCAGCGGAGCTATGGCTACACCTTC